This entry lists 24 T cell receptor beta chains sequenced from one sample in a study of response to subunit inactivated influenza vaccine. TCRdb recomputed calls from the RT-PCR reads with MiXCR, one row per CDR3 protein. This table holds about 520,000 distinct CDR3 sequences, 6.5% to 8% found once. This material consisted of PBMCs from blood, taken less than 30 months after vaccination. The receptor source for this set is a man aged 50 to 69 who received an inactivated influenza vaccine.

At least ten counts were recorded for this clonotype. The V call is TRBV24-1, the J call TRBJ2-1, with 13 bases that match TRBD2. J gave up 7 bases and V 6 bases, and 11 bases lay outside the gene matches. This CDR3 has 17 residues. Germline-derived CDR1 and CDR2 are KGHDR and SFDVKD. CDR3 coding DNA: TGTGCCACCAGTCAATCGGGACTAGCGGGACCGCGAAATGAGCAGTTCTTC. Its protein product is CATSQSGLAGPRNEQFF.

This clonotype was detected only a few times. The rearrangement uses TRBV30 and TRBJ2-1; D is ambiguous. CDR3 size: 12 residues. Between the trimmed V and J ends, which lost 4 bases and 1 base, there was a span of 5 bases. Germline V CDR1 and CDR2: GTSNPN, SVGIG (reference sequence). The CDR3 nucleotides read TGTGCCTGGACAAAGTCCTACAATGAGCAGTTCTTC. Its translation is CAWTKSYNEQFF.

This chain links TRBV5-1 with TRBJ2-1; tentative D call: TRBD2 (6 bases). The CDR3 loop spans 14 amino acids. Germline values: CDR1 SGHRS, CDR2 YFSETQ. The V gene lost 5 bases and the J gene lost 6 bases, with 15 bases spanning the gap. The CDR3 loop is CASSLEGFGNEQFF. The CDR3 DNA sequence: TGCGCCAGCAGTCTGGAGGGTTTCGGCAATGAGCAGTTCTTC. Full variable domain (remainder filled in from reference TRBV5-1 and TRBJ2-1): KAGVTQTPRYLIKTRGQQVTLSCSPISGHRSVSWYQQTPGQGLQFLFEYFSETQRNKGNFPGRFSGRQFSNSRSEMNVSTLELGDSALYLCASSLEGFGNEQFFGPGTRLTVL.

This clonotype has just a few counts. The chain is built from TRBV7-9 and TRBJ2-5, with D possibly being TRBD1 (5 bases). Trimming left V 0 bases short and J 7 bases short, with 9 bases between. From germline, CDR1 is SEHNR and CDR2 FQNEAQ (reference sequence). The CDR3 is 13 residues long. The chain's CDR3 is CASSLAGQGTQYF. In DNA, the CDR3 is TGTGCCAGCAGCTTAGCCGGGCAGGGGACCCAGTACTTC. Complete variable domain (other parts from reference TRBV7-9 and TRBJ2-5): DTGVSQNPRHKITKRGQNVTFRCDPISEHNRLYWYRQTLGQGPEFLTYFQNEAQLEKSRLLSDRFSAERPKGSFSTLEIQRTEQGDSAMYLCASSLAGQGTQYFGPGTRLLVL.

This clonotype was detected a few times. This chain connects TRBV30 to TRBJ2-4; no definite D call. Germline lookup yields CDR1 GTSNPN and CDR2 SVGIG (reference sequence). The CDR3 extends over 14 amino acids. Trimming stripped 0 bases from V and 3 bases from J, with 9 bases between. This CDR3 reads CAWSVSQVKNIQYF. The DNA of the CDR3 is TGTGCCTGGAGTGTAAGTCAGGTCAAAAACATTCAGTACTTC.

This clonotype was recorded a few times. The chain employs TRBV7-9 and TRBJ1-1, with 9 bases aligning to TRBD1. Germline lookup yields CDR1 SEHNR and CDR2 FQNEAQ (reference sequence). After removal of 1 base from V and 5 bases from J, the junction contained 8 bases not matched to a gene. This CDR3 contains 16 residues. In DNA, the CDR3 is TGTGCCAGCAGCTTAGGGACAGGGGTGCTTTGGACTGAAGCTTTCTTT. It yields the protein CASSLGTGVLWTEAFF.

There are a few counts of this clonotype. The gene calls are TRBV20-1 and TRBJ2-1, with D perhaps matching TRBD2 (6 bases). CDR1 and CDR2 (germline): DFQATT, SNEGSKA (reference sequence). Trimming cost V 2 bases and J 0 bases, with 8 bases left between them. CDR3 length equals 14 residues. The DNA for the CDR3 is TGCAGTGCTAGAACTAGCACCTCCTACAATGAGCAGTTCTTC. Its translation: CSARTSTSYNEQFF.

There are many counts of this clonotype. The chain employs TRBV29-1 and TRBJ2-1, with 7 bases matching TRBD1. After removal of 3 bases from V and 5 bases from J, the junction contained 13 bases not matched to a gene. Per germline, CDR1 SQVTM and CDR2 ANQGSEA. This CDR3 is built from 16 residues. The CDR3 loop is CSVDDRDLRFDNEQFF. CDR3 sequence (DNA): TGCAGCGTTGACGACAGGGATTTACGCTTCGACAATGAGCAGTTCTTC.

This clonotype was recorded many times. The V call is TRBV10-3, the J call TRBJ1-1; a weak D match, TRBD1 (6 bases). This CDR3 has 15 amino acids. Germline CDR1 reads ENHRY; CDR2 reads SYGVKD. Trimming removed 6 bases from V and 2 bases from J, with 16 bases in between. CDR3 region: CAIRTTGHLNTEAFF. The CDR3 DNA reads as TGTGCCATCAGAACAACGGGACATCTAAACACTGAAGCTTTCTTT.

The rearrangement uses TRBV6-2 or TRBV6-3 and TRBJ2-5; perhaps D is TRBD1 or TRBD2 (5 bases each). Trimming cost V 4 bases and J 1 base, with 10 bases left between them. CDR3 length: 14 residues. Germline CDR1 and CDR2: MNHEY and SVGEGT. CDR3: CASSWGRSQETQYF. The CDR3 DNA reads as TGTGCCAGCAGTTGGGGACGTTCCCAAGAGACCCAGTACTTC.

This clonotype was recorded a few times. This sequence joins TRBV4-3 and TRBJ1-6; D gene uncertain. The CDR3 has 18 residues. Germline CDR1 reads LGHNA; CDR2 reads YSLEER. V lost 0 bases, J lost 0 bases, and 12 bases lay in between. The CDR3 loop reads CASSQEVMGSSYNSPLHF. The CDR3 DNA reads TGCGCCAGCAGCCAAGAAGTTATGGGGAGCTCCTATAATTCACCCCTCCACTTT.

This clonotype was seen only a few times. The gene calls are TRBV10-2 and TRBJ2-1; TRBD2 agrees at 7 bases. Germline CDR1 and CDR2: WSHSY and SAAADI. CDR3 size: 15 residues. Trimming took 6 bases from V and 4 from J; bases not matched to a gene: 9. The CDR3, as DNA: TGCGCCAGCAGCAGGTCGGGACTACTATACAATGAGCAGTTCTTC. Translation gives CASSRSGLLYNEQFF.

The CDR3 protein is CASSLGLAGVYEQFF. CDR3 in DNA: TGCGCCAGCAGCTTGGGACTAGCGGGGGTCTATGAGCAGTTCTTC. The chain links TRBV5-1 to TRBJ2-1; 12 nucleotides align to TRBD2. The CDR3 covers 15 residues. Germline trimming cut 0 bases from V and 8 bases from J; bases unmatched to any gene: 3. CDR1 SGHRS and CDR2 YFSETQ come from the germline V gene.

Ten or more counts support this clonotype. V is TRBV12-3 or TRBV12-4 and J is TRBJ1-5; TRBD1 matches at 11 bases. Unmatched junction bases numbered 3, after V lost 5 bases and J lost 6 bases. This CDR3 comprises 14 residues. In DNA form, the CDR3 reads TGTGCCAGCAGTGCAGGGACAGGGGGTCAGCCCCAGCATTTT. Its protein is CASSAGTGGQPQHF.

CDR3 region: CSAEDPRQNSPLHF. For the CDR3, the DNA is TGCAGTGCCGAAGATCCCCGACAAAATTCACCCCTCCACTTT. The V and J genes are TRBV20-1 and TRBJ1-6; D is uncertain. V lost 6 bases and J 7 bases, leaving 16 bases between the germline ends. Germline V gives CDR1 DFQATT, CDR2 SNEGSKA (reference sequence). CDR3 length: 14 amino acids.

In the case of this clonotype: This may be a read error, as it is one base from a much larger clone. The CDR3 DNA reads as TGTGCCAGCAGCCTCTCCGGGACATCGAGCTATGGCTACACCTTC. The encoded protein is CASSLSGTSSYGYTF. The J gene is TRBJ1-2, the V gene TRBV4-2, with D possibly being TRBD1 (6 bases). The CDR3 runs to 15 residues. Germline V CDR1 and CDR2: LGHNA, YNFKEQ. Trimming took 4 bases from V and 4 from J, leaving 16 bases between them.

This clonotype was counted between two and nine times. The chain has TRBV6-2 or TRBV6-3 and TRBJ2-2, with a possible D match to TRBD1 (8 bases). The CDR3 has 16 amino acids. V dropped 5 bases and J dropped 7 bases, with 20 bases sitting between them. Germline loops: CDR1 MNHEY, CDR2 SVGEGT. The chain's CDR3 is CASSTLRTGRVGELFF. CDR3 bases: TGTGCCAGCAGTACTCTACGGACAGGGAGGGTCGGGGAGCTGTTTTTT.

This clonotype has a handful of counts. The chain links TRBV6-1 to TRBJ2-3; a possible D gene is TRBD2 (7 bases). This CDR3 is 17 amino acids long. CDR1 MNHNS and CDR2 SASEGT come from the germline V gene. Trimming removed 3 bases at V and 6 bases at J, with 22 bases between. The CDR3 nucleotides read TGTGCCAGCAGTGAGCTTGGCGGGGGCCTTAACTTTGATACGCAGTATTTT. It is translated as CASSELGGGLNFDTQYF.

This clonotype was seen many times. This rearrangement joins TRBV7-9 to TRBJ2-2; D is perhaps TRBD1 (6 bases). Trimming took 4 bases from V and 5 from J, leaving 11 bases between them. CDR3 length equals 14 residues. CDR1 and CDR2 from the germline V gene are SEHNR and FQNEAQ (reference sequence). CDR3 loop: CASSSDSRTGELFF. CDR3 in DNA: TGTGCCAGCAGCTCGGACAGTCGGACCGGGGAGCTGTTTTTT.

This clonotype has only a few counts. This sequence joins TRBV5-1 and TRBJ1-1, with a tentative D call TRBD1 (6 bases). V was shortened by 4 bases and J by 0 bases, with 19 bases between the two germline ends. There are 17 residues in the CDR3. CDR1 and CDR2 from the germline V gene are SGHRS and YFSETQ. CDR3 loop: CASSLKGDGSMNTEAFF. As DNA, the CDR3 is TGCGCCAGCAGCCTGAAGGGGGACGGAAGCATGAACACTGAAGCTTTCTTT.

The chain employs TRBV24-1 and TRBJ2-2, with D possibly matching TRBD1 (5 bases). The CDR3 length is 15 residues. Trimming stripped 4 bases from V and 2 bases from J, with 10 bases between. The V gene's germline CDR1 is KGHDR and CDR2 SFDVKD. The CDR3 sequence is CATSEEQVNTGELFF. CDR3 DNA: TGTGCCACCAGTGAAGAACAGGTTAACACCGGGGAGCTGTTTTTT.

This clonotype was recorded a few times. The chain joins TRBV21-1 to TRBJ2-7. TRBV21-1 is assigned pseudogene status. CDR3 size: 17 residues. The CDR3 nucleotides read TGTGCCAGCAGCAATGGTGACCTATCTCCGAATCGTTACGAGCAGTACTTC. Translating gives CASSNGDLSPNRYEQYF.

This clonotype was seen ten or more times. The CDR3 region has the DNA TGTGCCAGCAGCGTATCATCGCGGGCCCAAACCACAGATACGCAGTATTTT. Protein sequence: CASSVSSRAQTTDTQYF. This sequence joins TRBV9 and TRBJ2-3, with D tentatively TRBD2 (5 bases). The CDR3 has 17 residues. Germline lookup yields CDR1 SGDLS and CDR2 YYNGEE. With 1 base removed from V and 2 bases from J, the gap between germline ends came to 17 bases. Based on the CDR3 plus reference TRBV9 and TRBJ2-3, the full variable domain is DSGVTQTPKHLITATGQRVTLRCSPRSGDLSVYWYQQSLDQGLQFLIQYYNGEERAKGNILERFSAQQFPDLHSELNLSSLELGDSALYFCASSVSSRAQTTDTQYFGPGTRLTVL.

This clonotype has a handful of counts. The chain joins TRBV30 to TRBJ2-3, with D maybe TRBD2 (5 bases). The CDR3 sequence is 14 residues long. V was shortened by 3 bases and J by 1 base, with 11 bases between the two germline ends. The germline V gene encodes CDR1 GTSNPN and CDR2 SVGIG (reference sequence). Here the CDR3 DNA reads TGTGCCTGGAGAGTTCGCGGGCGCACAGATACGCAGTATTTT. It yields the protein CAWRVRGRTDTQYF.